This T cell receptor (beta chain) was identified in a study of OX40 agonist ivuxolimab in advanced cancers. Study in general: Patients assigned to dose escalation were diagnosed with hepatocellular carcinoma, melanoma, renal cell or head and neck cancer. Having had anti-PD-1, anti-PD-L1 or anti-CTLA-4 therapy before was allowed, and about 42% had some.

V lost 0 bases to trimming and J lost 15 bases; unmatched junction nucleotides: 9. Germline lookup yields CDR1 SGHAT and CDR2 FQNNGV. The CDR3 consists of 14 residues. Clones were read by immunoSEQ multiplex PCR, and TCRdb kept only the in-frame ones, dropping some. The table includes about 99,000 clones, about 96% detected once. Findings of the study overall: Among the lowest peripheral clonal expansion occurred in 0.1-3.0 mg/kg partial responders. Researchers did not determine the expanded peripheral T cells' antigen specificity.

In the case of this clone: Its cognate antigen is unknown.

Material: CD4+ or CD8+ T cells sorted from blood, obtained in a trial of the OX40 agonist ivuxolimab. The gene calls are TRBV11-2 and TRBJ2-1, with 9 bases that match TRBD2. The sequence derives from an adult with an advanced solid tumor such as melanoma, head and neck, liver or kidney cancer. This CDR3 is CASSLEGTSINAFF. CDR3 in DNA: TGTGCCAGCAGCTTAGAAGGGACTAGCATCAATGCGTTCTTC.